This T cell receptor beta chain was obtained from a study of T cells after yellow fever vaccination (dated by TCRdb to the late 2010s). Some background on the complete study: The SMART-Seq v4 Ultra Low Input RNA kit was used to prepare libraries from fractions with low cell numbers. Bulk TCR alpha and beta repertoires were sequenced longitudinally to track T-cell clones before and after primary and booster YFV17D yellow fever vaccination. Two healthy male donors, one aged 18 to 29 and one aged 30 to 40 years, were included in the cohort. Blood was collected at multiple timepoints before and after primary and secondary immunization, and bulk PBMC replicates and cell subsets were isolated. Findings and caveats that apply to the study as a whole: Computational filtering was needed because FACS-sorted repertoires could contain abundant contaminating clonotypes from the bulk population. The secondary T-cell response was weaker than the primary response but faster, peaking on day 5 instead of day 15. A small fraction of clonotypes appeared in both the CD4 and CD8 compartments, likely as a result of convergent recombination. Because only a couple of donors were included in the study, the extent to which the findings can be generalized is limited. Most clones expanded after primary vaccination (96% of CD4 and approximately 86% of CD8) were re-detected after the booster, suggesting that broad memory maintenance occurred.

This clonotype was detected ten times or more. No quality values exist for individual bases; no much larger clone is one base distant. The germline V end is reduced by 8 bases and the J end by 5 bases; junction bases left unmatched: 18. Taken from cysteine to phenylalanine, the CDR3 has 17 residues. CDR3 DNA only is kept here, 51 bases in frame from base 1. CDR1 MDHEN and CDR2 SYDVKM are derived from the germline V gene. This specimen's treatment or condition label, interpreted: live attenuated yellow fever vaccine strain. A standard Ficoll-Paque protocol was used to isolate PBMCs from peripheral blood. Epitope-specific CD8 T cells were sorted using a dextramer loaded with the yellow fever NS4B epitope peptide, with anti-CD3 and anti-CD8 staining. RNA was extracted with TriZol from bulk PBMCs, CD4 and CD8 fractions, and dextramer-positive and dextramer-negative fractions. TCR cDNA was synthesized by 5'RACE template switching, which introduced a universal primer site and unique molecular identifiers. Priming for cDNA synthesis came from both the TCR alpha and TCR beta constant segments. Libraries were amplified in two PCR steps, with sample barcodes and sequencing adapters added in the second step. Sequencing of libraries was performed on Illumina HiSeq 2500 (2x100 bp) or NovaSeq (2x150 bp). The published analysis was carried out like this. MIGEC handled demultiplexing of reads and collapsing into UMI consensus sequences, while MiXCR performed V(D)J alignment. Clonotypes responding to the vaccine were identified with edgeR on replicate PBMC samples, with the criteria of FDR below 0.01 and a log2 fold change above 5 up to day 15. Each bulk clonotype was labeled CD4 or CD8 based on which sequenced repertoire, CD4 or CD8, contained the clonotype at higher abundance. Clonotypes enriched at least 10-fold in dextramer-positive over dextramer-negative fractions were defined as NS4B-specific, and CD4-biased clonotypes were excluded. The public reads were run again by TCRdb, first through fastp at Q25 and then through MiXCR, and only productive beta chains were kept. Each CDR3 protein appears once, grouped with its most common genes and DNA. The V and J calls here are based on TCRdb, not the publication. The sample profile shows 45,000 to 65,000 distinct CDR3 sequences; less than 8% of them were found once. Around 24% of the sample lies in the top ten.

The sample consisted of CD8+ T cells not binding an NS4B(214-222) dextramer, sorted from PBMCs, taken about 41 days after the first yellow fever vaccination. This specimen's cell subset or site label, interpreted: NS4B epitope dextramer-negative CD8 T cells. The receptor chain draws on TRBV28 and TRBJ2-5; 9 nucleotides in the junction match TRBD1. This receptor was obtained from a man aged 18 to 29 who received the YFV17D yellow fever vaccine. The CDR3 protein sequence reads: CASQSPEVTGGGETQYF. The sequenced DNA is TGTGCCAGCCAAAGCCCGGAGGTGACAGGGGGTGGGGAGACCCAGTACTTC.